What follows are 32 T cell receptor beta chains derived from one specimen sequenced in a study of T-cell memory formation after mild COVID-19. From the 5' RACE reads, TCRdb called clonotypes with MiXCR, one entry per CDR3 protein. The repertoire holds some 350,000 distinct CDR3 sequences, with 15% as singletons. The sample comprised PBMCs or a T cell subset sorted from them (not recorded which). The receptors stem from a man aged 18 to 29 who had mild COVID-19 (a few samples of this study predate the infection). Cell type and time point are not known.

This clonotype has only a few counts. The gene calls are TRBV20-1 and TRBJ2-5; TRBD2 might be the D (6 bases). This CDR3 has 14 amino acids. Trimming took 5 bases from V and 7 from J, leaving 20 bases between them. Germline V gene sequence: CDR1 DFQATT, CDR2 SNEGSKA (reference sequence). CDR3 protein: CSAGGTPRGTTQYF. Written as DNA, the CDR3 is TGCAGTGCTGGGGGGACTCCCCGGGGTACGACCCAGTACTTC.

CDR3 region: CASSPPDRELETQYF. The CDR3 DNA reads TGTGCCAGCTCACCCCCGGACAGGGAATTGGAGACCCAGTACTTC. This chain connects TRBV18 to TRBJ2-5, with TRBD1 matching over 8 bases. Losses at the gene ends were 3 bases for V and 5 bases for J; bases not matched to a gene: 8. This CDR3 is 15 amino acids long. Per the germline V gene, CDR1 is KGHSH and CDR2 is LQKENI.

The V gene is TRBV20-1, the J gene TRBJ2-1; the match to TRBD2 covers 7 bases. CDR1 and CDR2 from the germline V gene are DFQATT and SNEGSKA (reference sequence). V gave up 6 bases and J gave up 2 bases; unmatched junction bases: 10. The CDR3 extends over 15 amino acids. DNA of the CDR3: TGCAGTGCCCCGCGGGCGGGGGTAACCTACAATGAGCAGTTCTTC. Translated, it gives CSAPRAGVTYNEQFF.

This clonotype showed up just a few times. V is TRBV2 and J is TRBJ2-3; D is possibly TRBD2 (6 bases). The CDR3 has 12 residues. Trimming cost V 6 bases and J 6 bases, with 10 bases left between them. CDR1 and CDR2 from the germline V gene are SNHLY and FYNNEI. CDR3 bases: TGTGCCAGCAGGGTACTAGCCGATACGCAGTATTTT. This translates into CASRVLADTQYF.

This clonotype was detected only a few times. The J gene is TRBJ1-1, the V gene TRBV7-2; TRBD1 aligns across 8 bases. Germline V gene data show CDR1 as SGHTA and CDR2 as FQGNSA. CDR3 length: 17 amino acids. The V gene end was trimmed by 0 bases and the J gene end by 4 bases; junction bases not matched to a gene: 10. As DNA, the CDR3 is TGTGCCAGCAGCTTAGCGGGGGCAGGGGGCCGTAGCACTGAAGCTTTCTTT. As protein: CASSLAGAGGRSTEAFF.

This chain joins TRBV30 and TRBJ2-7; D gene unclear. This CDR3 is built from 13 residues. Germline CDR1 is GTSNPN and CDR2 is SVGIG (reference sequence). V was pared by 2 bases and J by 0 bases, with 8 bases between. As DNA, the CDR3 is TGTGCCTGGAGTTTTGGCAACTCCTACGAGCAGTACTTC. This codes for CAWSFGNSYEQYF.

The CDR3 sequence: CASSLHAQPQHF. The CDR3 DNA follows: TGTGCCAGCAGCTTACATGCTCAGCCCCAGCATTTT. The chain uses TRBV7-8 and TRBJ1-5, with D uncertain. This CDR3 is built from 12 residues. Trimming took off 2 bases at V and 6 bases at J, with 5 bases between the two ends. In germline, CDR1 is SGHVS, CDR2 FQNEAQ.

This clonotype occurred a few times. This chain connects TRBV10-3 to TRBJ2-1; D might be TRBD2 (5 bases). This CDR3 comprises 15 residues. The V gene's germline CDR1 is ENHRY and CDR2 SYGVKD. Trimming removed 8 bases at V and 8 bases at J, with 22 bases between. CDR3 residues: CAIRENPGGLYEQFF. CDR3 sequence (DNA): TGTGCCATCCGAGAAAATCCTGGAGGTTTATATGAGCAGTTCTTC.

The J gene is TRBJ1-1, the V gene TRBV18, with D perhaps TRBD1 (6 bases). Germline values: CDR1 KGHSH, CDR2 LQKENI. V was shortened by 3 bases and J by 3 bases, with 14 bases between the two germline ends. CDR3 length: 15 amino acids. CDR3 residues: CASSPVQGGDTEAFF. CDR3 bases: TGTGCCAGCTCACCGGTACAGGGTGGGGACACTGAAGCTTTCTTT.

V usage is TRBV6-5 and J usage is TRBJ1-1; no definite D call. V dropped 0 bases and J dropped 2 bases, with 4 bases sitting between them. The CDR3 length is 13 residues. Germline V gene data show CDR1 as MNHEY and CDR2 as SVGAGI. This CDR3 is CASSYSFNTEAFF. CDR3 coding DNA: TGTGCCAGCAGTTACTCATTTAACACTGAAGCTTTCTTT.

This clonotype was seen only a few times. The chain employs TRBV27 and TRBJ2-3; weak D call: TRBD2 (5 bases). Trimming took off 5 bases at V and 2 bases at J, with 14 bases between the two ends. Per the germline V gene, CDR1 is MNHEY and CDR2 is SMNVEV (reference sequence). The CDR3 contains 15 residues. The CDR3 DNA is TGTGCCAGCAGTGAGGGCGGGTGGGCCACAGATACGCAGTATTTT. As protein: CASSEGGWATDTQYF.

This clonotype was counted only a few times. V gene TRBV3-1 combines with J gene TRBJ2-2, with 7 positions matching TRBD2. Trimming cost V 4 bases and J 7 bases; bases outside gene matches: 9. The CDR3 runs 15 residues. The germline CDR1 and CDR2 sequences are LGHDT and YNNKEL (reference sequence). The DNA for the CDR3 is TGTGCCAGCAGCCCCCGGGGAGGGCGAGGCGGGGAGCTGTTTTTT. Its protein is CASSPRGGRGGELFF. Using reference TRBV3-1 and TRBJ2-2 for the parts outside the CDR3, the full variable domain is DTAVSQTPKYLVTQMGNDKSIKCEQNLGHDTMYWYKQDSKKFLKIMFSYNNKELIINETVPNRFSPKSPDKAHLNLHINSLELGDSAVYFCASSPRGGRGGELFFGEGSRLTVL.

This clonotype was picked up many times. The chain is built from TRBV7-3 and TRBJ2-6; D gene uncertain. Trimming cost V 4 bases and J 0 bases, with 7 bases left between them. This CDR3 is built from 15 residues. From germline, CDR1 is SGHTA and CDR2 FQGTGA. CDR3 region: CASSSGLSGANVLTF. Written as DNA, the CDR3 is TGTGCCAGCAGCTCGGGTCTCTCTGGGGCCAACGTCCTGACTTTC.

This clonotype has more than one count but fewer than ten. The rearrangement uses TRBV7-2 and TRBJ1-2, with D unresolved. Trimming left V 1 base short and J 7 bases short, with 10 bases between. The CDR3 spans 13 residues. The germline gives CDR1 SGHTA, CDR2 FQGNSA. The CDR3 nucleotides read TGTGCCAGCAGCTTAGAGGTCCTCACTGGCTACACCTTC. As protein: CASSLEVLTGYTF.

The V call is TRBV28, the J call TRBJ2-3; 7 positions agree with TRBD2. The CDR3 has 13 residues. Germline V gives CDR1 MDHEN, CDR2 SYDVKM. After removal of 9 bases from V and 2 bases from J, the junction contained 5 bases not matched to a gene. The CDR3 reads CASYGGNTDTQYF. The CDR3 bases are TGTGCCAGTTACGGGGGGAACACAGATACGCAGTATTTT.

V is TRBV15 and J is TRBJ2-2; D call uncertain. CDR3 size: 20 residues. Trimming cost V 0 bases and J 1 base, with 21 bases left between them. Germline CDR1 is LNHNV and CDR2 is YYDKDF (reference sequence). CDR3 bases: TGTGCCACCAGCAGAGAAGCCGAAGCCTCAAACCATTTGAACACCGGGGAGCTGTTTTTT. The encoded protein is CATSREAEASNHLNTGELFF.

This clonotype was seen a handful of times. The chain employs TRBV12-3 or TRBV12-4 and TRBJ2-6; the D gene could be TRBD1 or TRBD2 (5 bases each). Deletions cut 6 bases from V and 4 bases from J, with 10 bases between. The CDR3 length is 14 residues. The CDR3 DNA is TGTGCCAGCAGCGGGGCGCCCGGGGCCAACGTCCTGACTTTC. Translation: CASSGAPGANVLTF.

The rearrangement uses TRBV12-3 or TRBV12-4 and TRBJ1-2; D gene uncertain. The CDR3 sequence is 14 residues long. V was trimmed by 5 bases and J by 6 bases, leaving 16 bases between them. CDR3 coding DNA: TGTGCCAGCAGTCCCGGACCTCCCGGGGATGGCTACACCTTC. Encoded protein: CASSPGPPGDGYTF.

This clonotype was observed a handful of times. The chain uses TRBV19 and TRBJ1-5; D uncertain. Germline loops: CDR1 LNHDA, CDR2 SQIVND (reference sequence). Trimming took 0 bases from V and 4 from J, leaving 10 bases between them. This CDR3 is built from 15 residues. CDR3 residues: CASSIDPTGNQPQHF. The CDR3, as DNA: TGTGCCAGTAGTATAGATCCCACTGGGAATCAGCCCCAGCATTTT.

This clonotype was seen many times. The chain has TRBV7-2 and TRBJ2-1, with TRBD2 matching 9 bases. Trimming removed 4 bases from V and 6 bases from J; junction bases left unmatched: 7. CDR3 length: 15 amino acids. CDR1 is SGHTA and CDR2 is FQGNSA in the germline V gene. The DNA for the CDR3 is TGTGCCAGCAGCTCGTTAGCGGGGGTGCCCAATGAGCAGTTCTTC. Residues: CASSSLAGVPNEQFF.

The chain couples TRBV6-5 to TRBJ2-5; weak D call: TRBD1 (6 bases). V was cut by 6 bases and J by 7 bases, with 15 bases left in between. Germline loops: CDR1 MNHEY, CDR2 SVGAGI. This CDR3 has 13 amino acids. In DNA, the CDR3 is TGTGCCAGCAGGCCACAGGGCTCAGGGACCCAGTACTTC. Its protein is CASRPQGSGTQYF.

The rearrangement uses TRBV28 and TRBJ1-1; TRBD1 agrees at 8 bases. The length of the CDR3 is 13 residues. V was clipped by 7 bases and J by 5 bases; unmatched bases: 6. CDR1 and CDR2 (germline): MDHEN, SYDVKM. This CDR3 is CASTADRVTEAFF. DNA of the CDR3: TGTGCCAGCACCGCGGACAGGGTGACTGAAGCTTTCTTT.

The chain has TRBV6-1 and TRBJ1-4, with D uncertain. Germline V gene lookup returns CDR1 MNHNS and CDR2 SASEGT. V shed 5 bases and J shed 10 bases, with 14 bases lying between them. The CDR3 runs to 13 residues. The CDR3 bases are TGTGCCAGCAGTTTAAAGGTTGGAGGAAAACTGTTTTTT. Encoded protein: CASSLKVGGKLFF.

The rearrangement links TRBV4-2 to TRBJ2-3; D is perhaps TRBD1 or TRBD2 (6 bases each). The CDR3 runs to 15 residues. Germline V gene data show CDR1 as LGHNA and CDR2 as YNFKEQ. The V and J ends lost 10 bases and 2 bases respectively, with 19 bases between them. The CDR3: CATRTGAISTDTQYF. In nucleotides, the CDR3 is TGTGCCACCAGGACGGGGGCCATTTCCACAGATACGCAGTATTTT.

The chain joins TRBV6-5 to TRBJ1-1, with D perhaps TRBD1 (5 bases). The germline V gene has CDR1 MNHEY and CDR2 SVGAGI. The CDR3 consists of 14 residues. Trimming took 5 bases from V and 3 from J, leaving 13 bases between them. The CDR3, as DNA: TGTGCCAGCAGTGGAGAAGGGGCGCACACTGAAGCTTTCTTT. As protein: CASSGEGAHTEAFF.

The table lists this clonotype with a few counts. This chain links TRBV30 with TRBJ2-5; possibly TRBD1 for D (6 bases). Germline V gives CDR1 GTSNPN, CDR2 SVGIG (reference sequence). The CDR3 is 14 amino acids. V gave up 2 bases and J gave up 5 bases, with 15 bases separating them. Here the CDR3 reads CAWSRTGFWETQYF. CDR3 nucleotides: TGTGCCTGGAGTCGAACAGGGTTTTGGGAGACCCAGTACTTC.

This clonotype was counted between two and nine times. This chain joins TRBV6-2 or TRBV6-3 and TRBJ1-5; possible D gene TRBD1, 6 bases. With 4 bases removed from V and 0 bases from J, the gap between germline ends came to 7 bases. CDR1 and CDR2 from the germline V gene are MNHEY and SVGEGT. The CDR3 sequence is 14 residues long. The CDR3 is CASSWGRSNQPQHF. CDR3 nucleotide sequence: TGTGCCAGCAGTTGGGGGCGTAGCAATCAGCCCCAGCATTTT.

This clonotype has a handful of counts. This chain connects TRBV6-2 or TRBV6-3 to TRBJ2-7, with 7 nucleotides matching TRBD1. CDR1 and CDR2 from the germline V gene are MNHEY and SVGEGT. The V and J ends lost 4 bases and 6 bases, in that order; junction bases with no gene match: 9. The CDR3 runs to 14 residues. CDR3 coding DNA: TGTGCCAGCAGTTTGACAGGGCCGGCTGTCGAGCAGTACTTC. It encodes CASSLTGPAVEQYF.

The CDR3 DNA follows: TGTGCCAGCAGTGGACTGGACCCCAATGGCTACACCTTC. Protein sequence: CASSGLDPNGYTF. This chain joins TRBV2 and TRBJ1-2; D gene unclear. Germline V gene data show CDR1 as SNHLY and CDR2 as FYNNEI. Between the trimmed V and J ends, which lost 4 bases and 6 bases, there was a span of 12 bases. The CDR3 consists of 13 residues.

This clonotype was counted a few times. The chain uses TRBV6-2 or TRBV6-3 and TRBJ2-2, with unresolved D. The CDR3 covers 13 residues. V was cut by 6 bases and J by 6 bases, with 11 bases left in between. The germline gives CDR1 MNHEY, CDR2 SVGEGT. The CDR3 is CASSQLRSGELFF. The DNA of the CDR3 is TGTGCCAGCAGCCAGCTTAGGTCCGGGGAGCTGTTTTTT.

This clonotype came up many times. The chain is built from TRBV5-1 and TRBJ1-4; 9 bases match TRBD1. The germline gives CDR1 SGHRS, CDR2 YFSETQ. V was clipped by 0 bases and J by 7 bases; unmatched bases: 7. The CDR3 is 16 residues long. CDR3 nucleotide sequence: TGCGCCAGCAGCTTGGGAGACAGGGGGTCTGGTGAAAAACTGTTTTTT. Its protein product is CASSLGDRGSGEKLFF.

The table lists this clonotype with a few counts. CDR3 sequence: CASSASGGVGEQFF. CDR3 in DNA: TGCGCCAGCAGTGCTAGCGGGGGAGTCGGTGAGCAGTTCTTC. The J gene is TRBJ2-1, the V gene TRBV10-1; TRBD2 matches at 10 bases. The germline V gene has CDR1 WNHNN and CDR2 SYGVQD (reference sequence). CDR3 length: 14 residues. The ends lost 4 bases at V and 9 bases at J; junction bases unmatched: 6.